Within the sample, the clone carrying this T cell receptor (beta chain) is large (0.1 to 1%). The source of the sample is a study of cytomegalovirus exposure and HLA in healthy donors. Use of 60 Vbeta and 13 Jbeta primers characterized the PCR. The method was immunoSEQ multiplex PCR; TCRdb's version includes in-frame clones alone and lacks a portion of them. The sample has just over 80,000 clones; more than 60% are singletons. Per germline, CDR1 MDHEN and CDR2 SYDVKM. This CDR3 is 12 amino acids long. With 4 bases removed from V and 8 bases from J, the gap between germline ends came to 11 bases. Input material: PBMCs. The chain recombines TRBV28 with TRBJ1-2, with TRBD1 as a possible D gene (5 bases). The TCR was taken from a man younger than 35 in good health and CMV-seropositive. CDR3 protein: CASSSQGRGYTF. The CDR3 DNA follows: TGTGCCAGCAGTTCCCAGGGTAGAGGCTACACCTTC.